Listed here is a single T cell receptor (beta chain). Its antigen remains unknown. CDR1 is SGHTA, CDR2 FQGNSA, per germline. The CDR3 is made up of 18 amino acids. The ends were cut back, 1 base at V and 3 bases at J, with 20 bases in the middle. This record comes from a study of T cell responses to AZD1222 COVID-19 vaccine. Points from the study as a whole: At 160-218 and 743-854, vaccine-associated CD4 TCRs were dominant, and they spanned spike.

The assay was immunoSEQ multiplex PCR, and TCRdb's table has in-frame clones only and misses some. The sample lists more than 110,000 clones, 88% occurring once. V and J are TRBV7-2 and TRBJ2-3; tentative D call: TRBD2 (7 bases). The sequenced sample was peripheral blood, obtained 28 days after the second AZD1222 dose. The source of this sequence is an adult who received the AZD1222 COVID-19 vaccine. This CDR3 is CASSLVGLSGGPTDTQYF. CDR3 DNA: TGTGCCAGCAGCTTAGTTGGTTTGTCGGGGGGCCCTACAGATACGCAGTATTTT.